This entry concerns a single TCR beta chain. Its matching antigen is unknown. TCRdb ran MiXCR on the reads and lists one entry per CDR3 protein. The table shows under 70,000 distinct CDR3 sequences, with 25% to 40% occurring only once. These data come from a study of T cell repertoires in cytomegalovirus infection. Study at large: Public TCR beta signatures provided an indication of both CMV infection and a matching HLA type.

Study-level points and caveats: HLA-C-restricted, CMV-specific TCR beta clonotypes were dominant ex vivo.

V lost 4 bases and J 8 bases, leaving 15 bases between the germline ends. Germline V gene lookup returns CDR1 LGHNA and CDR2 YSLEER. The CDR3 consists of 15 residues. The source material was PBMCs, sequenced either directly or after in vitro stimulation (not recorded which). This chain joins TRBV4-3 and TRBJ2-6; a weak D match, TRBD1 (6 bases). The clonotype comes from a human donor in good health (CMV status not recorded). Some clones in this sample may be carry-over from other donors' samples. CDR3 region: CASSPPGTSSNVLTF. CDR3 in DNA: TGCGCCAGCAGCCCACCCGGGACATCCTCCAACGTCCTGACTTTC.